This T cell receptor beta chain appears in the sequencing data of a study of radiotherapy plus CTLA-4 blockade in lung cancer. Turning to the study itself: Objective responses were documented in about 19% of patients, with disease control in around 30%. Notes on the study in general: Radiotherapy was combined with ipilimumab, and tumor-derived TCR clones then expanded in blood. Early blood T cell clone dynamics, with interferon-beta, were reported to best predict response.

Chemo-refractory metastatic non-small-cell lung cancer patients received focal radiation with ipilimumab CTLA-4 blockade. Some clones are missing from TCRdb's copy, which holds only in-frame ones; the method was immunoSEQ multiplex PCR. The top ten clones hold 0.87% of a sample with 78,000 or so clones, around 86% of them seen once. Germline loops: CDR1 SGDLS, CDR2 YYNGEE. The CDR3 spans 15 residues. J gave up 7 bases and V 4 bases, and 14 bases lay outside the gene matches. Worth noting for this clone: The target antigen is unknown.

This specimen consisted of peripheral blood, obtained from a patient treated with radiotherapy plus ipilimumab. The chain has TRBV9 and TRBJ2-7; 7 nucleotides line up with TRBD2. The receptor's source is a human donor with non-small cell lung cancer who had stable disease on radiotherapy plus ipilimumab. The CDR3 nucleotides read TGTGCCAGCAGCCCCCCGGGGGGAGGGCCAGGGGAGCAGTACTTC. Encoded protein: CASSPPGGGPGEQYF.